This record concerns one T cell receptor (beta chain) sequence. Its antigen is still unknown. The record originates from a study of cytomegalovirus exposure and HLA in healthy donors. Germline loops: CDR1 KGHSY, CDR2 FQNENV. The V end was cut by 1 base, the J end by 3 bases, with 12 bases between. This CDR3 is built from 15 residues. Primers included in the PCR were 60 Vbeta and 13 Jbeta primers. Libraries were prepared by immunoSEQ multiplex PCR; TCRdb keeps only in-frame clonotypes and omits some of them. Of about 210,000 clones listed, over 80% are singletons. Whole-study results and caveats: TCR beta chains associated with HLA were, in a later analysis, more clonally expanded than equally common others. A later analysis associated 15,000 or so TCR beta sequences with HLA alleles at a 0.05 false discovery rate. Certain sequence variants were highly shared and formed a cluster, and this cluster was likely a sequencing artifact. In a later analysis, TCR beta V- and J-gene trimming showed a link to a missense DCLRE1C variant.

The clonotype originates from a woman between 45 and 65 years old in good health and CMV-seropositive. The V gene is TRBV16, the J gene TRBJ1-2; weak D call: TRBD1 (5 bases). The sample was PBMCs. CDR3 in amino acids: CASSQWAREDYGYTF. CDR3 DNA: TGTGCCAGCAGCCAATGGGCCAGGGAGGACTATGGCTACACCTTC. Using reference TRBV16 and TRBJ1-2 for the parts outside the CDR3, the full variable domain is GEEVAQTPKHLVRGEGQKAKLYCAPIKGHSYVFWYQQVLKNEFKFLISFQNENVFDETGMPKERFSAKCLPNSPCSLEIQATKLEDSAVYFCASSQWAREDYGYTFGSGTRLTVV.